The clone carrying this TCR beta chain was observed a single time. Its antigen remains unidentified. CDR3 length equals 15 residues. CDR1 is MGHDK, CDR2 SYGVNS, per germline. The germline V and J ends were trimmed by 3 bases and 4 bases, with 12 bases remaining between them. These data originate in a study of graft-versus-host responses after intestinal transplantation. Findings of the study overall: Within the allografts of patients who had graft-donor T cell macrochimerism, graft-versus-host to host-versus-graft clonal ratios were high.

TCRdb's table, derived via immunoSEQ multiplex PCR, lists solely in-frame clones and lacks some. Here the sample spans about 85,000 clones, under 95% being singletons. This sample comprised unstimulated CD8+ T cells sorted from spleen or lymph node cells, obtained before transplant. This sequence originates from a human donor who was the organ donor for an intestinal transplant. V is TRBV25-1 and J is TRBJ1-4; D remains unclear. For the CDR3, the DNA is TGTGCCAGCAGTGACCTGCAGGAATTTAATGAAAAACTGTTTTTT. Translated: CASSDLQEFNEKLFF.